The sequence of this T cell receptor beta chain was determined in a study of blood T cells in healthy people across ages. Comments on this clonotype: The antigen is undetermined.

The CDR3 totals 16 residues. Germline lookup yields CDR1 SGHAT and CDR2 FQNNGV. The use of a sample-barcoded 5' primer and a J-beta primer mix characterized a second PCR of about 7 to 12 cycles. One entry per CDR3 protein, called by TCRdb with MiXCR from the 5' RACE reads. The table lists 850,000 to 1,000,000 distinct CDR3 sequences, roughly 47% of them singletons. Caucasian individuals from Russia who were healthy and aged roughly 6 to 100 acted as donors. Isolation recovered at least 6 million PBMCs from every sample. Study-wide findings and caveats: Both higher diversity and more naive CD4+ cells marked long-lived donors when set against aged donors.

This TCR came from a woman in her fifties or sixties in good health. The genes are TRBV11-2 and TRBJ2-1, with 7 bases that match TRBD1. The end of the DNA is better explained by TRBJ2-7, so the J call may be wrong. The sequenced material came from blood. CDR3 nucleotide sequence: TGTGCCAGCAGCTTAGATAACAGGGGCTCCTACAATGAGCAGTACTTC. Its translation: CASSLDNRGSYNEQYF.